This TCR beta chain comes out of a study of cytomegalovirus exposure and HLA in healthy donors. Germline loops: CDR1 SGHVS, CDR2 FQNEAQ. CDR3 length: 15 residues. The trim removed 2 bases at V and 1 base at J, leaving 4 bases unmatched. In the PCR, 60 Vbeta and 13 Jbeta primers were used. Data came from immunoSEQ multiplex PCR; TCRdb stores just in-frame clones and leaves some out. The sample includes 100,000 to 150,000 clones, 55% to 75% of them seen just once. The source material was PBMCs. The sequence was collected from a woman aged 35 to 49 in good health and CMV-seropositive. This rearrangement joins TRBV7-8 to TRBJ1-1, with 7 bases lining up with TRBD1. The CDR3 DNA sequence: TGTGCCAGCAGCTTACGACAGGGACCGAACACTGAAGCTTTCTTT. Residues: CASSLRQGPNTEAFF.